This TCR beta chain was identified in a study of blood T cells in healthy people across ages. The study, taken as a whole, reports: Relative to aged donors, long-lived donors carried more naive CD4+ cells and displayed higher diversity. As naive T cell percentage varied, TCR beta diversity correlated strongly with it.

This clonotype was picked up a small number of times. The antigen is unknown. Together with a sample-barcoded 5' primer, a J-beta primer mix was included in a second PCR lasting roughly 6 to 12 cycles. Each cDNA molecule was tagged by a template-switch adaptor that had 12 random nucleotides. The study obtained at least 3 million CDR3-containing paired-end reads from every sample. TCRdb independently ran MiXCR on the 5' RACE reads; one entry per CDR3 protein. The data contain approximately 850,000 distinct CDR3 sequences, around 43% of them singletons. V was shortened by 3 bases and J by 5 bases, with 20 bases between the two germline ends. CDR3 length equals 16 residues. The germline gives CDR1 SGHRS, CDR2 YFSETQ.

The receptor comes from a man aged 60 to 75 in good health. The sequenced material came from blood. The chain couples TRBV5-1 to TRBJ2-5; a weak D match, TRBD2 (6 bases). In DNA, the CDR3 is TGCGCCAGCAGCTCCTATAGCGGTGGGGCCTGGGAGACCCAGTACTTC. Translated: CASSSYSGGAWETQYF.